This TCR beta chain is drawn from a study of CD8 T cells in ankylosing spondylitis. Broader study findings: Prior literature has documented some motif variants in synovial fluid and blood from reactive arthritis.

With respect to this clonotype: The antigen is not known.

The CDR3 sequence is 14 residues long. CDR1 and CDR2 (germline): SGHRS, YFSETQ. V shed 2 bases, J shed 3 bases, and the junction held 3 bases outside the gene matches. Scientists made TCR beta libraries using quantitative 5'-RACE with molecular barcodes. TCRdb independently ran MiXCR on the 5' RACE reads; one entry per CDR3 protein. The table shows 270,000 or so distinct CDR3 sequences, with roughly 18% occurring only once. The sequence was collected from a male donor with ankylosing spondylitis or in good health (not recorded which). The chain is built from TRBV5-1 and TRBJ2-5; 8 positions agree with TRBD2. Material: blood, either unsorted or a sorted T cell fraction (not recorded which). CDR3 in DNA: TGCGCCAGCAGCTTTTTTAGCGGGAAAGAGACCCAGTACTTC. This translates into CASSFFSGKETQYF.